This is a list of T cell receptor beta chains from one sample in a study of blood T cell repertoires in COVID-19. Measured with immunoSEQ multiplex PCR; TCRdb has only the in-frame clones, and not every one. The sample has approximately 75,000 clones; around nine tenths are singletons. The sample consisted of peripheral blood. Receptors originate from a man older than 75 with COVID-19, enrolled during active disease. CDR3s include the opening cysteine and the closing phenylalanine or tryptophan. The D gene is left open where the match is weak. Expanded clones are given a class, and other clones once, few, many or no size at all.

clone size | J gene | V gene | D gene | CDR3 DNA | CDR3 protein
NA | TRBJ2-3 | TRBV3-1/TRBV3-2 | NA | TGTGCCAGCAGCGCTACAGGACCAGATACGCAGTATTTT | CASSATGPDTQYF
NA | TRBJ1-1 | TRBV12-3/TRBV12-4 | TRBD1 | TGTGCCAGCAGTTGGACAGGGATCGCTGAAGCTTTCTTT | CASSWTGIAEAFF
NA | TRBJ1-5 | TRBV6-4 | TRBD1 | TGTGCCAGCAGCCCTGAAACAGGGGGCGAGCAGCCCCAGCATTTT | CASSPETGGEQPQHF
NA | TRBJ1-2 | TRBV6-1 | TRBD1 | TGTGCCAGCAATCTACAGGGGGCGCGTGGCTACACCTTC | CASNLQGARGYTF
NA | TRBJ1-2 | TRBV4-2 | NA | TGTGCCAGCAGCCAGGCAGGGGAAGGGCTTAACTATGGCTACACCTTC | CASSQAGEGLNYGYTF
NA | TRBJ1-1 | TRBV5-1 | TRBD1 | TGCGCCAGCAGCTTGGATGTTCGTGGGACAGGGGGCGGGTCTGAAGCTTTCTTT | CASSLDVRGTGGGSEAFF
medium-sized | TRBJ1-1 | TRBV4-1 | NA | TGCGCCAGCAGCAGTAGCATGAACACTGAAGCTTTCTTT | CASSSSMNTEAFF
NA | TRBJ1-2 | TRBV18 | TRBD1 | TGTGCCAGCTCACCAAGGCAGGGGGATAACTATGGCTACACCTTC | CASSPRQGDNYGYTF
once | TRBJ1-3 | TRBV5-1 | TRBD1 | TGCGCCAGCAGCTTGGGGCAGGGGGTAGGAAACACCATATATTTT | CASSLGQGVGNTIYF
once | TRBJ2-1 | TRBV3-1/TRBV3-2 | TRBD1 | TGTGCCAGCAGCCACGGGACAGCGGTCGTCCTCAATGAGCAGTTCTTC | CASSHGTAVVLNEQFF
NA | TRBJ1-5 | TRBV4-2 | TRBD1 | TGTGCCAGCAGCCCCTCCCTGACAGGGCTCAATCAGCCCCAGCATTTT | CASSPSLTGLNQPQHF
NA | TRBJ1-2 | TRBV6-1 | TRBD1 | TGTGCCAGCAGTGAAGCGATCGGACAGGGTCCTGGCTACACCTTC | CASSEAIGQGPGYTF
NA | TRBJ1-1 | TRBV7-9 | NA | TGTGCCAGCAGCGACCAGGGGCCTGACACTGAAGCTTTCTTT | CASSDQGPDTEAFF
NA | TRBJ1-4 | TRBV5-4 | NA | TGTGCCAGCAGCTTGGGTCAGAATAATGAAAAACTGTTTTTT | CASSLGQNNEKLFF
NA | TRBJ1-1 | TRBV5-4 | TRBD1 | TGTGCCAGCAGCGCCGGACAGGGGGCTATGAACACTGAAGCTTTCTTT | CASSAGQGAMNTEAFF
NA | TRBJ1-5 | TRBV9 | TRBD1 | TGTGCCAGCAGCCCTACAGGGGGCGGGCAGCCCCAGCATTTT | CASSPTGGGQPQHF
few | TRBJ2-4 | TRBV28 | NA | TGTGCCAGCAGTTTAGGGGGGTCCAAAAACATTCAGTACTTC | CASSLGGSKNIQYF
NA | TRBJ2-3 | TRBV7-2 | TRBD2 | TGTGCCAGCAGTACCGAGACTAGCGGGTCCCGGTATTTT | CASSTETSGSRYF
NA | TRBJ2-5 | TRBV6-6 | TRBD1 | TGTGCCAGCACCCTGGACAGGGCGTACCAAGAGACCCAGTACTTC | CASTLDRAYQETQYF
once | TRBJ1-2 | TRBV10-3 | NA | TGTGCCATCAGTGATCGCGCAGGGCAAGATGGCTACACCTTC | CAISDRAGQDGYTF
NA | TRBJ1-3 | TRBV10-3 | TRBD1 | TGTGCCATCAGTGGACAGGGGGCGAACACCATATATTTT | CAISGQGANTIYF
NA | TRBJ2-3 | TRBV19 | TRBD1 | TGTGCCAGTAGTAGAAAGGGACAGGCATTTAATCCAGATACGCAGTATTTT | CASSRKGQAFNPDTQYF
NA | TRBJ1-1 | TRBV20-1 | NA | TGCAGTGCTAGTGGAGGGAGTCGCACTGAAGCTTTCTTT | CSASGGSRTEAFF
NA | TRBJ1-4 | TRBV9 | NA | TGTGCCAGCAGCCCCCGCCCGGCCCCCGGTGGGAGTGAAAAACTGTTTTTT | CASSPRPAPGGSEKLFF
NA | TRBJ1-3 | TRBV29-1 | NA | TGCAGCGTTGAAAGAGACAAGGAACGAAACACCATATATTTT | CSVERDKERNTIYF
NA | TRBJ2-1 | TRBV5-4 | NA | TGTGCCAGCAGCTCCCTCTACAATGAGCAGTTCTTC | CASSSLYNEQFF
NA | TRBJ1-1 | TRBV4-2 | NA | TGTGCCAGCAGCCACCCCGGGCGGGAGGGGGGCACTGAAGCTTTCTTT | CASSHPGREGGTEAFF
NA | TRBJ1-1 | TRBV20-1 | NA | TGCAGTGTTACAGCGAACACTGAAGCTTTCTTT | CSVTANTEAFF
NA | TRBJ2-5 | TRBV7-2 | TRBD2 | TGTGCCAGCAGCTTAGCGCGGCTAGCGGGGGGGCTAGAGACCCAGTACTTC | CASSLARLAGGLETQYF